The clone carrying this TCR beta chain has ten or more counts. The antigen is undetermined. Via MiXCR, TCRdb re-called the 5' RACE reads, giving one row per CDR3 protein. The sample has about 90,000 distinct CDR3 sequences; around 13% are singletons. This record belongs to a study of T-cell memory formation after mild COVID-19. Study-level points and caveats: A subset of responding clones appeared in pre-infection memory, suggesting cross-reactive memory joined.

The V end lost 4 bases, the J end lost 6 bases, and 22 bases lay between the germline ends. The CDR3 has 16 residues. CDR1 LGHNA and CDR2 YSLEER come from the germline V gene. Sample: PBMCs or a T cell subset sorted from them (not recorded which). The J gene is TRBJ2-7, the V gene TRBV4-3, with unresolved D. The receptor's source is an adult woman who had mild COVID-19 (a few samples of this study predate the infection). Cell type and time point are not known. CDR3 sequence: CASSPSRAPMAGEQYF. CDR3 nucleotides: TGCGCCAGCAGCCCCTCCCGGGCCCCGATGGCTGGCGAGCAGTACTTC.